The source of this TCR beta chain is a study of shared clonotypes between healthy human individuals. Study results and caveats: Naive CD4 clonotypes were shared across a few donors at about 5.2%. The generation probabilities recorded for non-shared clonotypes fell below those of clonotypes shared by all four donors.

Comments on this clone: Its target is not known.

The CDR3 is made up of 13 amino acids. V gave up 4 bases and J gave up 7 bases, with 13 bases separating them. Germline V CDR1 and CDR2: SGHTA, FQGNSA. TCRdb's copy holds only in-frame clones and misses some; the assay was immunoSEQ multiplex PCR. The sample records approximately 2.3 million clones, 85% to 95% being singletons. This receptor was obtained from a young man in good health. Some clones in this sample may be carry-over from other donors' samples. The sample consisted of naive CD4+ T cells from PBMCs. The sample's subset: CD45RA+ positively selected. V and J are TRBV7-2 and TRBJ1-1; D perhaps matches TRBD1 (6 bases). This CDR3 reads CASSYYRESEAFF. The DNA of the CDR3 is TGTGCCAGCAGCTATTACAGGGAGAGTGAAGCTTTCTTT.